This TCR beta chain comes out of a study of T cell responses to AZD1222 COVID-19 vaccine. Study outcomes and limitations: Among the donors, most were white British and more were female, and clonal diversity was possibly underestimated. Spike-specific TCR breadth and depth grew following two AZD1222 doses. Vaccine-related CD4 TCRs covered spike, predominating at 160-218 and 743-854. Researchers took repertoire samples only after the peak T cell response had come.

This clone was seen only once. No antigen is known for it. Only in-frame clones appear in the TCRdb table, and some are missing; sequencing was by immunoSEQ multiplex PCR. This sample has more than 95,000 clones, with more than 75% found just once. Germline CDR1 reads SGHRS; CDR2 reads YFSETQ. V gave up 0 bases and J gave up 4 bases, with 7 bases separating them. This CDR3 has 13 residues. The rearrangement uses TRBV5-1 and TRBJ1-1; D is ambiguous. The sample here was peripheral blood, taken on day 0 of AZD1222 vaccination. This TCR was recovered from an adult in good health. CDR3 region: CASSLAPITEAFF. DNA of the CDR3: TGCGCCAGCAGCTTGGCCCCAATCACTGAAGCTTTCTTT.